The present T cell receptor beta chain was sequenced within a study of cytomegalovirus exposure and HLA in healthy donors. Overall study results and limits: According to a later analysis, donors in an Asian-associated ancestry cluster reportedly had fewer N-insertions than the roughly 720-donor mean. Specificity of a few CMV-associated chains for CMV antigens was verified in vitro. Reports indicated that the classifier achieved high specificity and sensitivity in diagnosing cytomegalovirus status.

PCR primers comprised 60 Vbeta and 13 Jbeta primers. Assay: immunoSEQ multiplex PCR; the TCRdb copy retains only in-frame clones and omits some. The repertoire holds 120,000 to 150,000 clones, 70% to 85% seen once, with approximately 2.4% in the top ten. CDR1 and CDR2 from the germline V gene are PRHDT and FYEKMQ (reference sequence). With V trimmed by 5 bases and J by 4 bases, 9 bases remained unmatched. This CDR3 region has 15 residues. Details on this clone: Its antigen is undetermined.

The sequence came from a male donor in good health and CMV-seronegative. The J gene is TRBJ2-7, the V gene TRBV13; 9 bases match TRBD1. The sequencing input was PBMCs. The CDR3 loop is CASSPKGTGPYEQYF. CDR3 DNA sequence: TGTGCCAGCAGCCCTAAAGGGACAGGGCCTTACGAGCAGTACTTC.